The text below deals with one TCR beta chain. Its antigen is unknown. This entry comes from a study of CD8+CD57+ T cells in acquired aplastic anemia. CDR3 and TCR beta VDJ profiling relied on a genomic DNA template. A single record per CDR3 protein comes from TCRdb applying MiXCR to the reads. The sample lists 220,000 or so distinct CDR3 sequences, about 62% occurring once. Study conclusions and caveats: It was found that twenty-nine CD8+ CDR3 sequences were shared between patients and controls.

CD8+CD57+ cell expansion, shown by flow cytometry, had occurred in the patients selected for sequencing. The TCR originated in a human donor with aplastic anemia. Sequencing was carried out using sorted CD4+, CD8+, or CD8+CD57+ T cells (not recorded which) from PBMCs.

DNA of the CDR3: TGTGCCAGTAGTATTCTAGGGGACAATCAGCCCCAGCATTTT. Its translation: CASSILGDNQPQHF. This sequence joins TRBV19 and TRBJ1-5; tentative D call: TRBD1 (5 bases). Deletions cut 3 bases from V and 3 bases from J, with 9 bases between. This CDR3 is 14 amino acids long. The germline CDR1 and CDR2 sequences are LNHDA and SQIVND (reference sequence).